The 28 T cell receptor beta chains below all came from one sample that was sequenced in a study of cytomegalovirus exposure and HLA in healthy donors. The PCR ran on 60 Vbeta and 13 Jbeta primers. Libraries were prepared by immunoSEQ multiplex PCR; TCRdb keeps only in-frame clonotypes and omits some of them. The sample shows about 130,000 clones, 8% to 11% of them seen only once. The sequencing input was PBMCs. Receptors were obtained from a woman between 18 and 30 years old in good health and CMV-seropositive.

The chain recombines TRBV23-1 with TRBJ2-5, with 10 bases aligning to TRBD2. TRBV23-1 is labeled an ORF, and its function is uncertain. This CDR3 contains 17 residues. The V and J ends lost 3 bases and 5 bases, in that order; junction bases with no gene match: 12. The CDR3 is CASSQFRLAGVGETQYF. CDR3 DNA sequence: TGCGCCAGCAGTCAGTTTCGTCTAGCGGGAGTTGGGGAGACCCAGTACTTC.

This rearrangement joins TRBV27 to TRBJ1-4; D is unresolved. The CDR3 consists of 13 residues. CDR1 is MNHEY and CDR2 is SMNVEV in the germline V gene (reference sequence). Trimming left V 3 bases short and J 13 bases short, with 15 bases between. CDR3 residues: CASSFSEGSGLFF. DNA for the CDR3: TGTGCCAGCAGTTTCTCGGAGGGATCGGGACTGTTTTTT.

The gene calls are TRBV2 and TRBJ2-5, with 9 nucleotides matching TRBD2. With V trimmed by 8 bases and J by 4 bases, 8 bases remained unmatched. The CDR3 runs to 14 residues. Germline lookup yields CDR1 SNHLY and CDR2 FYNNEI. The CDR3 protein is CASRGLAMGETQYF. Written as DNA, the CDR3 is TGTGCCAGCCGAGGACTAGCGATGGGAGAGACCCAGTACTTC.

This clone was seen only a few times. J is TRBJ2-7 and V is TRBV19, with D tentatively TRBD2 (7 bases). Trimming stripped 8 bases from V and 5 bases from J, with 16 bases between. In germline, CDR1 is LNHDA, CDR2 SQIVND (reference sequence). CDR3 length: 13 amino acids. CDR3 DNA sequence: TGTGCCAGTGGGGGGGGCGCTTCTAACGAGCAGTACTTC. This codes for CASGGGASNEQYF.

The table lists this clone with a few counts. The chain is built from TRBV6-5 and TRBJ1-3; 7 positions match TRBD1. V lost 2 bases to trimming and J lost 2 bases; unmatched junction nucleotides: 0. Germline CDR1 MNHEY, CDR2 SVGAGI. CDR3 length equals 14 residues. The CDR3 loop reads CASSYGQAGNTIYF. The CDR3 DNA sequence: TGTGCCAGCAGTTACGGACAGGCTGGAAACACCATATATTTT.

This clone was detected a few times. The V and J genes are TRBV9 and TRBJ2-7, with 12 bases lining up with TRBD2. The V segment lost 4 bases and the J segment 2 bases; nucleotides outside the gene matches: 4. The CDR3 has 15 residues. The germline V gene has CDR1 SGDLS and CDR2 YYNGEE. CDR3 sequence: CASSPGLAGTYEQYF. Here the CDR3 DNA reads TGTGCCAGCAGCCCCGGACTAGCGGGGACCTACGAGCAGTACTTC.

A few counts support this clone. The DNA for the CDR3 is TGCAGCGTTGAACTAGGGGGTAACATTCAGTACTTC. Protein sequence: CSVELGGNIQYF. The chain is built from TRBV29-1 and TRBJ2-4; a weak D match, TRBD1 (6 bases). Germline CDR1 and CDR2: SQVTM and ANQGSEA. V was trimmed by 2 bases and J by 7 bases, leaving 9 bases between them. The length of the CDR3 is 12 residues.

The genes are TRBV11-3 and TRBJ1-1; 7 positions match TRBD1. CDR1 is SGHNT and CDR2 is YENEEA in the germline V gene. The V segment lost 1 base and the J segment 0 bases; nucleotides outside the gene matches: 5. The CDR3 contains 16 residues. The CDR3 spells CASSLGTTGVNTEAFF. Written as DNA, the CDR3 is TGTGCCAGCAGCTTAGGAACTACAGGGGTGAACACTGAAGCTTTCTTT.

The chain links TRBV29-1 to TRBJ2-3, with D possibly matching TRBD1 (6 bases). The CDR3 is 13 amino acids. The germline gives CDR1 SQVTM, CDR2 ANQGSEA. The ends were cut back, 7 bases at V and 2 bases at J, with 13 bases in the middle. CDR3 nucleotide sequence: TGCAGCGCCAAGAGGGGGATCACAGATACGCAGTATTTT. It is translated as CSAKRGITDTQYF.

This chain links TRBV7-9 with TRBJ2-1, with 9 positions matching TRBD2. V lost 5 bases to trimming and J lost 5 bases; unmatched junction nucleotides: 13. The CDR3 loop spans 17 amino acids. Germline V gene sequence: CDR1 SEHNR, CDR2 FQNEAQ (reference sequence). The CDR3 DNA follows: TGTGCCAGCAGCCGGTCTTTAGCGGGAGCCTATAACAATGAGCAGTTCTTC. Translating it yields CASSRSLAGAYNNEQFF. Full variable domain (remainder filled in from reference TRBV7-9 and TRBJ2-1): DTGVSQNPRHKITKRGQNVTFRCDPISEHNRLYWYRQTLGQGPEFLTYFQNEAQLEKSRLLSDRFSAERPKGSFSTLEIQRTEQGDSAMYLCASSRSLAGAYNNEQFFGPGTRLTVL.

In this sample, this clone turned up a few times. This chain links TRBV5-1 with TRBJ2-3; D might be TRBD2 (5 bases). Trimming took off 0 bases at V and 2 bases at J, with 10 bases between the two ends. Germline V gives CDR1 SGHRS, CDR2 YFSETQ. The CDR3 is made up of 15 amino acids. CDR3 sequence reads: CASSLDSVSTDTQYF. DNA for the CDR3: TGCGCCAGCAGCTTGGATAGCGTATCCACAGATACGCAGTATTTT.

The CDR3 nucleotides are TGTGCCAGTAGTCGATACCCGGGACAGGGAACCCTAGCCAAAAACATTCAGTACTTC. Translating gives CASSRYPGQGTLAKNIQYF. The chain couples TRBV19 to TRBJ2-4; 9 nucleotides agree with TRBD1. Germline CDR1 is LNHDA and CDR2 is SQIVND (reference sequence). With V trimmed by 5 bases and J by 0 bases, 14 bases remained unmatched. This CDR3 region has 19 residues.

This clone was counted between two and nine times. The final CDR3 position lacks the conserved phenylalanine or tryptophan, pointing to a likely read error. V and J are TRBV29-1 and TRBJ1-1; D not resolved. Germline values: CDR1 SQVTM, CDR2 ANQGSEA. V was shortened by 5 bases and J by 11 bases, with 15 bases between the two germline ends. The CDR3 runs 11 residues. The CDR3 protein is CSVWVSAWAFL. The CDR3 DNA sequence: TGCAGCGTTTGGGTATCCGCCTGGGCTTTCTTG.

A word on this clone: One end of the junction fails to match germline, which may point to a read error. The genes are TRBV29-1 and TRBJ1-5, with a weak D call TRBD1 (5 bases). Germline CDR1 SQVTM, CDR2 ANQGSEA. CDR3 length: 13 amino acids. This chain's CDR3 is CSVEGQGNQPQHF. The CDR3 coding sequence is TGCAGCGTTGAAGGGCAGGGCAACCAGCCCCAGCATTTT.

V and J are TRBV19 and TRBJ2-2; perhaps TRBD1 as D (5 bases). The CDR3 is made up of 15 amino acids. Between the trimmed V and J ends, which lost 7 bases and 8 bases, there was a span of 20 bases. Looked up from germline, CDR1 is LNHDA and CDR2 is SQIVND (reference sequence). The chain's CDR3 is CASNPETAHLGELFF. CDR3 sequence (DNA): TGTGCCAGTAACCCCGAGACAGCACATCTTGGGGAGCTGTTTTTT.

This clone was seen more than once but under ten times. The CDR3 spells CASSLLPGLAFF. In nucleotides, the CDR3 is TGTGCCAGCAGTTTACTTCCAGGGCTAGCTTTCTTT. The chain uses TRBV28 and TRBJ1-1; possible D gene TRBD1, 5 bases. The germline CDR1 and CDR2 sequences are MDHEN and SYDVKM. V lost 2 bases and J 10 bases, leaving 11 bases between the germline ends. The CDR3 is 12 residues long.

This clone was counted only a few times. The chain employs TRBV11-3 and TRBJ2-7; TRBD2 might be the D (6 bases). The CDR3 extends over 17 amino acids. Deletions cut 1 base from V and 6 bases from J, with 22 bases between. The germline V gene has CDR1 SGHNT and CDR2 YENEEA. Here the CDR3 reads CASSLASPLAAVGEQYF. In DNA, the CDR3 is TGTGCCAGCAGCTTAGCGTCTCCACTAGCTGCTGTAGGCGAGCAGTACTTC.

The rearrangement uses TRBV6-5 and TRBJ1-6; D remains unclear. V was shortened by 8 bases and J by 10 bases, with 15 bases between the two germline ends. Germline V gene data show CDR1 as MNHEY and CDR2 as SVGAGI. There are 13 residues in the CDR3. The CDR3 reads CASYRTVFSPLHF. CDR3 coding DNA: TGTGCCAGCTACCGAACGGTCTTCTCACCCCTCCACTTT.

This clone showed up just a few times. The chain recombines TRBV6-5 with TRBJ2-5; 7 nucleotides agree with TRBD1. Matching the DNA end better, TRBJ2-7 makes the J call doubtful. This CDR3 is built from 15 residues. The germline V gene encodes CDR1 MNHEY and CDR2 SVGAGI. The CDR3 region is CASRGQATGNYEQYF. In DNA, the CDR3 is TGTGCCAGCAGAGGACAGGCGACGGGAAACTACGAGCAGTACTTC.

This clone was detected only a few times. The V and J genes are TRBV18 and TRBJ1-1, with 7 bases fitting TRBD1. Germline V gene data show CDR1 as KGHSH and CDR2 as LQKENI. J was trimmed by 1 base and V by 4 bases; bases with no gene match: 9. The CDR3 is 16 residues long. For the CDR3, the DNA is TGTGCCAGCTCACGTTCTAGACAGGGCGGGAACACTGAAGCTTTCTTT. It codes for CASSRSRQGGNTEAFF.

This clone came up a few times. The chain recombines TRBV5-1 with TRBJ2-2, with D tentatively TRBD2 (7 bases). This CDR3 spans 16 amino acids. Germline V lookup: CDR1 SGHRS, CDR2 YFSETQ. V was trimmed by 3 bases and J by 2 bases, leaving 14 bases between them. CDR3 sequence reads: CASSSWGGRNTGELFF. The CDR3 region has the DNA TGCGCCAGCAGCTCCTGGGGGGGGCGAAACACCGGGGAGCTGTTTTTT.

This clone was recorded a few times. The CDR3 protein is CASSLLTGVFTDTQYF. CDR3 in DNA: TGCGCCAGCAGCTTGTTGACCGGGGTATTCACAGATACGCAGTATTTT. The rearrangement links TRBV5-1 to TRBJ2-3; perhaps TRBD2 as D (5 bases). In germline, CDR1 is SGHRS, CDR2 YFSETQ. The CDR3 is made up of 16 amino acids. The V end lost 1 base, the J end lost 2 bases, and 14 bases lay between the germline ends.

The CDR3 spells CAAARSGGLREAFF. The CDR3 DNA reads TGTGCCGCAGCGCGGTCCGGGGGACTGAGGGAAGCTTTCTTT. The V gene is TRBV6-6, the J gene TRBJ1-1; a possible D gene is TRBD1 (5 bases). Deletions cut 11 bases from V and 8 bases from J, with 24 bases between. The CDR3 extends over 14 amino acids. CDR1 is MNHNY, CDR2 SVGAGI, per germline (reference sequence).

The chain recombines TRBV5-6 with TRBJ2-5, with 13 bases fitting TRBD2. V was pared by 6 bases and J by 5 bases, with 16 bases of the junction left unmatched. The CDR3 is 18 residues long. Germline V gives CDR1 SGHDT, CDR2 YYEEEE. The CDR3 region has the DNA TGTGCCAGCACCCGAGAGGGACTAGCGGGACCGACTTGGGAGACCCAGTACTTC. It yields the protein CASTREGLAGPTWETQYF.

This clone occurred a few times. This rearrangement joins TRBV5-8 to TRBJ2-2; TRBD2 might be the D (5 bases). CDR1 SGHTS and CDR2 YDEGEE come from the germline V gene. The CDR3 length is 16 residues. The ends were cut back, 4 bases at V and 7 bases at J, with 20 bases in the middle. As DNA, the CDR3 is TGTGCCAGCAGCCTAGGACTTTCCAAAGGCTTCGGGGAGCTGTTTTTT. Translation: CASSLGLSKGFGELFF.

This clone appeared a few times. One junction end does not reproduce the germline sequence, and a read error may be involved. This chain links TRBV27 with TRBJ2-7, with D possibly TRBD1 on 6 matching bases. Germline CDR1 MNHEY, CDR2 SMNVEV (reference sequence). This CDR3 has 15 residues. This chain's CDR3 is CASSLSWQGSYEQYF. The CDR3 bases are TGTGCCAGCAGTCTATCTTGGCAGGGGTCCTACGAGCAGTACTTC.

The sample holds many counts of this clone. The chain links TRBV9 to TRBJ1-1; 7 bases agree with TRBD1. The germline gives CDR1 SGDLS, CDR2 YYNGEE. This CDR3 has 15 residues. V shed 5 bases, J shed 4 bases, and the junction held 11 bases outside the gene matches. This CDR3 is CASSVTYRGSTEAFF. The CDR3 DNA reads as TGTGCCAGCAGTGTGACGTACAGGGGTAGCACTGAAGCTTTCTTT.

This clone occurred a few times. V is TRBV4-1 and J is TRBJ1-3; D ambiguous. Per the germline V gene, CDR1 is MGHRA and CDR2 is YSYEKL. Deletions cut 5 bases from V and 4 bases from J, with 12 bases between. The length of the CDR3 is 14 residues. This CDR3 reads CASSMTGGGNTIYF. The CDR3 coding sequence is TGCGCCAGCAGCATGACCGGCGGGGGAAACACCATATATTTT.